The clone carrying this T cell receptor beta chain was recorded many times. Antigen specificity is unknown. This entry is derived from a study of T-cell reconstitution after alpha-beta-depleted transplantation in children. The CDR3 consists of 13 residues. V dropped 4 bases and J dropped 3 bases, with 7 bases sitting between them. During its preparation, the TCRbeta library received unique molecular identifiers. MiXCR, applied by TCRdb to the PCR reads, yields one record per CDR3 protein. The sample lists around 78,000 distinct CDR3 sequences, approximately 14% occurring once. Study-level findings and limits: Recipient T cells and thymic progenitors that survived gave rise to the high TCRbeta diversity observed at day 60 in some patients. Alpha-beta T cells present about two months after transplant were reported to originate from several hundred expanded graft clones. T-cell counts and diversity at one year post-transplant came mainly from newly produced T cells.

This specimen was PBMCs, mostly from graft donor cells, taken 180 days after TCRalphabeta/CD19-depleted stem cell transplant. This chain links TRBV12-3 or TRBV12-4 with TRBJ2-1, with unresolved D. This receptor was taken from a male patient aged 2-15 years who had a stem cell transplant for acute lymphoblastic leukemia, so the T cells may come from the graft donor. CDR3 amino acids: CASSYPSYNEQFF. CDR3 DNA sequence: TGTGCCAGCAGTTACCCCAGCTACAATGAGCAGTTCTTC.